The 27 T cell receptor beta chains in this list originate from one sample, sequenced in a study of OX40 agonist ivuxolimab in advanced cancers. Repertoires were generated with immunoSEQ multiplex PCR, while TCRdb's copy carries only in-frame clones and drops some. The data contain 70,000 to 95,000 clones, roughly 80% of them singletons. This sample comprised CD4+ or CD8+ T cells sorted from blood, obtained in a trial of the OX40 agonist ivuxolimab. The receptors were gathered from an adult with an advanced solid tumor such as melanoma, head and neck, liver or kidney cancer.

The V call is TRBV15, the J call TRBJ1-4; D gene ambiguous. CDR1 and CDR2 from the germline V gene are LNHNV and YYDKDF (reference sequence). This CDR3 comprises 12 residues. With 3 bases removed from V and 10 bases from J, the gap between germline ends came to 9 bases. CDR3 sequence: CATSREVGKLFF. DNA of the CDR3: TGTGCCACCAGCAGGGAAGTCGGAAAACTGTTTTTT.

The chain combines TRBV7-2 with TRBJ2-5; 14 positions agree with TRBD2. The J segment lost 5 bases and the V segment lost 5 bases, leaving 7 bases of the junction unmatched. CDR1 and CDR2 from the germline V gene are SGHTA and FQGNSA. The CDR3 consists of 16 residues. This CDR3 is CASSTGLAGARETQYF. The CDR3 region has the DNA TGTGCCAGCAGCACGGGACTAGCGGGGGCAAGGGAGACCCAGTACTTC.

The J gene is TRBJ2-7, the V gene TRBV5-1; 8 bases agree with TRBD2. Germline-derived CDR1 and CDR2 are SGHRS and YFSETQ. The CDR3 sequence is 15 residues long. J lost 0 bases, V lost 0 bases, and 2 bases had no gene match. DNA of the CDR3: TGCGCCAGCAGCTTGGTAGCGGGGAGCTCCTACGAGCAGTACTTC. Protein: CASSLVAGSSYEQYF.

The gene calls are TRBV6-5 and TRBJ2-3, with 8 bases lining up with TRBD1. This CDR3 is built from 15 residues. With 6 bases clipped from V and 2 bases from J, the junction kept 7 bases outside the gene matches. Germline V CDR1 and CDR2: MNHEY, SVGAGI. The CDR3 sequence: CASSRKTGDTDTQYF. CDR3 nucleotide sequence: TGTGCCAGCAGCCGTAAGACAGGGGACACAGATACGCAGTATTTT.

The CDR3 DNA reads TGTGCCATCTGGGGACTTTCGAATGCCGGGGAGCTGTTTTTT. This sequence encodes CAIWGLSNAGELFF. V is TRBV11-2 and J is TRBJ2-2, with D possibly TRBD2 on 6 matching bases. The CDR3 is 14 residues long. V gave up 10 bases and J gave up 6 bases, with 18 bases separating them. Germline CDR1 SGHAT, CDR2 FQNNGV.

The rearrangement links TRBV6-5 to TRBJ2-7; no clear D gene. The germline V and J ends were trimmed by 5 bases and 6 bases, with 14 bases remaining between them. Looked up from germline, CDR1 is MNHEY and CDR2 is SVGAGI. The CDR3 sequence is 13 residues long. This chain's CDR3 is CASSRSGSSEQYV. Written as DNA, the CDR3 is TGTGCCAGCAGTCGTTCGGGTTCGAGCGAGCAGTACGTC.

This chain uses TRBV7-8 with TRBJ2-3; TRBD2 aligns across 9 bases. This CDR3 has 14 residues. The ends lost 3 bases at V and 5 bases at J; junction bases unmatched: 3. Looked up from germline, CDR1 is SGHVS and CDR2 is FQNEAQ. The CDR3 protein is CASSFGLAQDTQYF. The CDR3 bases are TGTGCCAGCAGCTTCGGACTAGCGCAAGATACGCAGTATTTT.

J is TRBJ2-1 and V is TRBV15; D possibly corresponds to TRBD1 (7 bases). The V gene lost 0 bases and the J gene lost 3 bases, with 21 bases spanning the gap. This CDR3 spans 19 amino acids. Germline values: CDR1 LNHNV, CDR2 YYDKDF (reference sequence). Here the CDR3 reads CATSRDPQGVGGYYNEQFF. The CDR3 nucleotides are TGTGCCACCAGCAGAGATCCCCAGGGGGTGGGGGGCTACTACAATGAGCAGTTCTTC.

This sequence joins TRBV23-1 and TRBJ1-3; D unresolved. Being an ORF, TRBV23-1 has a function that is uncertain. CDR3 length equals 14 residues. The ends were cut back, 8 bases at V and 4 bases at J, with 15 bases in the middle. For the CDR3, the DNA is TGCGCCAGCCGTGTGTTAGGGTTCGGAAACACCATATATTTT. This sequence encodes CASRVLGFGNTIYF.

This sequence joins TRBV15 and TRBJ2-3; a weak D match, TRBD2 (6 bases). This CDR3 has 15 amino acids. Germline V gene lookup returns CDR1 LNHNV and CDR2 YYDKDF (reference sequence). V gave up 5 bases and J gave up 1 base, with 13 bases separating them. This CDR3 reads CATSAGTGGTDTQYF. Here the CDR3 DNA reads TGTGCCACCAGCGCCGGGACTGGGGGCACAGATACGCAGTATTTT. Looking up the rest from reference TRBV15 and TRBJ2-3 gives the full variable domain: DAMVIQNPRYQVTQFGKPVTLSCSQTLNHNVMYWYQQKSSQAPKLLFHYYDKDFNNEADTPDNFQSRRPNTSFCFLDIRSPGLGDTAMYLCATSAGTGGTDTQYFGPGTRLTVL.

The chain carries TRBV28 and TRBJ1-1; D remains ambiguous. The CDR3 covers 12 residues. Germline-derived CDR1 and CDR2 are MDHEN and SYDVKM. Between the trimmed V and J ends, which lost 8 bases and 4 bases, there was a span of 11 bases. Written as DNA, the CDR3 is TGTGCCAGCGGCCGAGCGGGCACTGAAGCTTTCTTT. It translates to CASGRAGTEAFF.

This rearrangement joins TRBV5-1 to TRBJ1-1, with D unresolved. CDR3 size: 14 residues. Germline lookup yields CDR1 SGHRS and CDR2 YFSETQ. Trimming removed 0 bases from V and 7 bases from J, with 13 bases in between. The CDR3: CASSLAPGRDEAFF. In DNA form, the CDR3 reads TGCGCCAGCAGCTTGGCCCCAGGTAGGGATGAAGCTTTCTTT. Full variable domain (remainder filled in from reference TRBV5-1 and TRBJ1-1): KAGVTQTPRYLIKTRGQQVTLSCSPISGHRSVSWYQQTPGQGLQFLFEYFSETQRNKGNFPGRFSGRQFSNSRSEMNVSTLELGDSALYLCASSLAPGRDEAFFGQGTRLTVV.

V usage is TRBV19 and J usage is TRBJ2-3; TRBD1 matches at 7 bases. Trimming removed 5 bases from V and 5 bases from J; junction bases left unmatched: 7. Germline CDR1 reads LNHDA; CDR2 reads SQIVND (reference sequence). The CDR3 consists of 14 residues. The CDR3 DNA follows: TGTGCCAGTAGTCCGGACAGGAAACAAGATACGCAGTATTTT. Protein: CASSPDRKQDTQYF.

The chain is built from TRBV11-1 and TRBJ2-2, with D perhaps matching TRBD1 or TRBD2 (5 bases each). This CDR3 region has 15 residues. V was cut by 9 bases and J by 6 bases, with 20 bases left in between. Germline CDR1 is SGHAT and CDR2 is FQDESV (reference sequence). This CDR3 reads CASHLRGRRPGELFF. The CDR3 nucleotides read TGTGCCAGTCACTTAAGGGGTAGGAGGCCCGGGGAGCTGTTTTTT.

The genes are TRBV6-6 and TRBJ1-1; TRBD1 matches at 8 bases. V was clipped by 2 bases and J by 5 bases; unmatched bases: 10. Germline lookup yields CDR1 MNHNY and CDR2 SVGAGI (reference sequence). The CDR3 is 16 residues long. This CDR3 is CASSYTQGARDTEAFF. Here the CDR3 DNA reads TGTGCCAGCAGTTACACCCAGGGGGCGCGGGATACTGAAGCTTTCTTT.

The chain couples TRBV6-1 to TRBJ2-7; TRBD1 agrees at 7 bases. The CDR3 is 13 amino acids. V gave up 6 bases and J gave up 0 bases; unmatched junction bases: 2. The V gene's germline CDR1 is MNHNS and CDR2 SASEGT. CDR3 protein: CASRWDSSYEQYF. CDR3 in DNA: TGTGCCAGCAGATGGGACAGCTCCTACGAGCAGTACTTC.

The rearrangement uses TRBV11-3 and TRBJ1-2; D call uncertain. Germline-derived CDR1 and CDR2 are SGHNT and YENEEA. The CDR3 length is 15 residues. Trimming shortened V by 0 bases and J by 4 bases, and 12 bases separated the two germline ends. The CDR3 is CASSLDARLLYGYTF. The CDR3 region has the DNA TGTGCCAGCAGCTTAGACGCCAGGCTTCTCTATGGCTACACCTTC. The variable domain in full, completed from reference TRBV11-3 and TRBJ1-2, reads EAGVVQSPRYKIIEKKQPVAFWCNPISGHNTLYWYLQNLGQGPELLIRYENEEAVDDSQLPKDRFSAERLKGVDSTLKIQPAELGDSAVYLCASSLDARLLYGYTFGSGTRLTVV.

The V gene is TRBV19, the J gene TRBJ1-4; D gene unclear. Trimming took off 5 bases at V and 6 bases at J, with 10 bases between the two ends. The CDR3 has 13 amino acids. From germline, CDR1 is LNHDA and CDR2 SQIVND (reference sequence). CDR3 nucleotide sequence: TGTGCCAGTAGTGATGGGATTCATGAAAAACTGTTTTTT. It yields the protein CASSDGIHEKLFF.

The chain joins TRBV7-2 to TRBJ1-1; D call uncertain. Germline V gene sequence: CDR1 SGHTA, CDR2 FQGNSA. This CDR3 region has 12 residues. V gave up 6 bases and J gave up 10 bases, with 15 bases separating them. The CDR3 coding sequence is TGTGCCAGCAGTTCTATTGGTCTGGGAGCTTTCTTT. The encoded protein is CASSSIGLGAFF.

The V gene is TRBV30, the J gene TRBJ1-6, with TRBD1 as a possible D gene (6 bases). The CDR3 totals 13 residues. The V gene lost 4 bases and the J gene lost 5 bases, with 9 bases spanning the gap. CDR1 is GTSNPN and CDR2 is SVGIG in the germline V gene (reference sequence). The CDR3 nucleotides read TGTGCCTGGAAGAACAGGGATAATTCACCCCTCCACTTT. Translated, it gives CAWKNRDNSPLHF.

In this sample, this clone turned up a few times. V and J are TRBV11-2 and TRBJ1-4; D unclear. The ends were cut back, 0 bases at V and 8 bases at J, with 7 bases in the middle. From germline, CDR1 is SGHAT and CDR2 FQNNGV. The CDR3 sequence is 13 residues long. The CDR3, as DNA: TGTGCCAGCAGCTTAGAACCCGAAGAAAAACTGTTTTTT. This sequence encodes CASSLEPEEKLFF.

This chain uses TRBV7-2 with TRBJ1-5; 8 positions agree with TRBD1. Germline lookup yields CDR1 SGHTA and CDR2 FQGNSA. The J segment lost 1 base and the V segment lost 6 bases, leaving 5 bases of the junction unmatched. The CDR3 length is 15 residues. The CDR3 reads CASSARGPSNQPQHF. For the CDR3, the DNA is TGTGCCAGCAGTGCCAGGGGGCCAAGCAATCAGCCCCAGCATTTT.

The gene calls are TRBV7-2 and TRBJ1-5; no firm D call. Germline loops: CDR1 SGHTA, CDR2 FQGNSA. CDR3 length: 13 amino acids. The ends were cut back, 5 bases at V and 4 bases at J, with 9 bases in the middle. For the CDR3, the DNA is TGTGCCAGCAGCGAACGGTTAAATCAGCCCCAGCATTTT. Residues: CASSERLNQPQHF.

To note about this clone: At the DNA level, this CDR3 is encoded by other sequences in the same sample as well. The chain carries TRBV11-3 and TRBJ1-1; D remains unclear. Germline CDR1 SGHNT, CDR2 YENEEA. Deletions cut 2 bases from V and 3 bases from J, with 7 bases between. The CDR3 has 13 residues. The CDR3 DNA sequence: TGTGCCAGCAGCTTACTTGGGGACACTGAAGCTTTCTTT. It yields the protein CASSLLGDTEAFF.

This clone has just a few counts. The chain couples TRBV27 to TRBJ2-3, with D unclear. V shed 3 bases and J shed 4 bases, with 14 bases lying between them. The CDR3 covers 15 residues. Germline CDR1 is MNHEY and CDR2 is SMNVEV (reference sequence). This CDR3 is CASSFRLGMADTQYF. CDR3 DNA sequence: TGTGCCAGCAGTTTTCGTCTAGGGATGGCAGATACGCAGTATTTT.

This chain links TRBV5-6 with TRBJ2-5, with D uncertain. The CDR3 is 15 residues long. Germline V CDR1 and CDR2: SGHDT, YYEEEE. The ends were cut back, 5 bases at V and 5 bases at J, with 19 bases in the middle. In DNA, the CDR3 is TGTGCCAGCAGTTTTCGCTCCACCGGGCCGGAGACCCAGTACTTC. Translating it yields CASSFRSTGPETQYF.

This clone showed up just a few times. The V call is TRBV7-3, the J call TRBJ2-2; D is undetermined. V dropped 2 bases and J dropped 1 base, with 5 bases sitting between them. This CDR3 region has 14 residues. The germline gives CDR1 SGHTA, CDR2 FQGTGA. DNA for the CDR3: TGTGCCAGCAGCTTATCAGGGAACACCGGGGAGCTGTTTTTT. Residues: CASSLSGNTGELFF.